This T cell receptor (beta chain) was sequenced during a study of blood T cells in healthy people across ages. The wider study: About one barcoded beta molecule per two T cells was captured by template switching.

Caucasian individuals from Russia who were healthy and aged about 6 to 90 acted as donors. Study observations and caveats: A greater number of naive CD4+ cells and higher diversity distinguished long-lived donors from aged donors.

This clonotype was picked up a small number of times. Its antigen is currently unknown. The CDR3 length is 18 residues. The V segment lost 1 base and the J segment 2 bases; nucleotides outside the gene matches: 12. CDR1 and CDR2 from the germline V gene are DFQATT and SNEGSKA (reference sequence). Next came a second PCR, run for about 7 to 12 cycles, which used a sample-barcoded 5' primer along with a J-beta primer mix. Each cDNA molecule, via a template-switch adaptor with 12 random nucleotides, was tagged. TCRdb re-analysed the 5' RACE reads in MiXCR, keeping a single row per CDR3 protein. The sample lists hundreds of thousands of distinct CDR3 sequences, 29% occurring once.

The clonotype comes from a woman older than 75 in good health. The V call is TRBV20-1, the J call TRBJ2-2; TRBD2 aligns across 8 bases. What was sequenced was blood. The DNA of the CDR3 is TGCAGTGCTAGAGGAGGCGGGGGGCCCCAAGTTAACACCGGGGAGCTGTTTTTT. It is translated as CSARGGGGPQVNTGELFF.